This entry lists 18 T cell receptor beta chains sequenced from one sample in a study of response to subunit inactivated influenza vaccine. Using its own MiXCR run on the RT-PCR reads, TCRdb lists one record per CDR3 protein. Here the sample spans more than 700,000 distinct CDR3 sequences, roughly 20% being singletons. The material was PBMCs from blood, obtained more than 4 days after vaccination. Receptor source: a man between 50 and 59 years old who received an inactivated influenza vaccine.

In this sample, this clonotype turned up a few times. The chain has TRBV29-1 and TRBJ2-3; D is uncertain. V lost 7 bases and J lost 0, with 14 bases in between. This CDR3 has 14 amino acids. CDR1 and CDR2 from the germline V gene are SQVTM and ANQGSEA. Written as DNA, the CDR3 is TGCAGCGGCCGGGCATCAACTAGCACAGATACGCAGTATTTT. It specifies CSGRASTSTDTQYF.

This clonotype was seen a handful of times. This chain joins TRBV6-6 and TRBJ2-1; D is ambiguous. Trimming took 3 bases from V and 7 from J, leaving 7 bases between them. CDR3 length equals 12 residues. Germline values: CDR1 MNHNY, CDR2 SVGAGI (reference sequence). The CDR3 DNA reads TGTGCCAGCAGTTATAGGGCGAATGAGCAGTTCTTC. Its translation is CASSYRANEQFF.

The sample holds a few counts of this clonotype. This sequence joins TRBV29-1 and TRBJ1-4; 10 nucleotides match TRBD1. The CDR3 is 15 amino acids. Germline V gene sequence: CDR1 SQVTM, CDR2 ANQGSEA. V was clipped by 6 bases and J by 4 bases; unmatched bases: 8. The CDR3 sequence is CSVLDRGQDNEKLFF. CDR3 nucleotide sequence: TGCAGCGTACTAGACAGGGGGCAAGATAATGAAAAACTGTTTTTT.

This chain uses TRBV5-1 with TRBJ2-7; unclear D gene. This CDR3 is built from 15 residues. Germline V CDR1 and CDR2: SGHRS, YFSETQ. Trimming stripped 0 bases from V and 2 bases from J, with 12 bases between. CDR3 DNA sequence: TGCGCCAGCAGCTTGGTTCGGTCTACCCCCTACGAGCAGTACTTC. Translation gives CASSLVRSTPYEQYF.

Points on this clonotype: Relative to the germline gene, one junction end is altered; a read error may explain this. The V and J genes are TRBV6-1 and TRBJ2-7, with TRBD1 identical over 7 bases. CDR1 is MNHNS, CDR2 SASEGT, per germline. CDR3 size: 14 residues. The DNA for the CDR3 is TGTGCCAGCAGCCTGACAGGGTTTTCCTCCGAGCAGTACTTC. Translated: CASSLTGFSSEQYF.

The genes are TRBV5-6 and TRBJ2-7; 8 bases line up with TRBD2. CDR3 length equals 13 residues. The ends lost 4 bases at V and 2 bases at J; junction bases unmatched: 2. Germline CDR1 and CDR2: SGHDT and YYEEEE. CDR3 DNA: TGTGCCAGCAGCCGGGGGGGGCCCTACGAGCAGTACTTC. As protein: CASSRGGPYEQYF.

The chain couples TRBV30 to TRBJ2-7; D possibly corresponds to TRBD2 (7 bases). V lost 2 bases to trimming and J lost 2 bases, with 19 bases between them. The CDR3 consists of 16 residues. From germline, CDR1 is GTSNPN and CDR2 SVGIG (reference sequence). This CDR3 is CAWSKGGDIGTYEQYF. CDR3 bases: TGTGCCTGGAGTAAGGGAGGGGACATCGGGACCTACGAGCAGTACTTC. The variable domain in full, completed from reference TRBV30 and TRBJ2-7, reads SQTIHQWPATLVQPVGSPLSLECTVEGTSNPNLYWYRQAAGRGLQLLFYSVGIGQISSEVPQNLSASRPQDRQFILSSKKLLLSDSGFYLCAWSKGGDIGTYEQYFGPGTRLTVT.

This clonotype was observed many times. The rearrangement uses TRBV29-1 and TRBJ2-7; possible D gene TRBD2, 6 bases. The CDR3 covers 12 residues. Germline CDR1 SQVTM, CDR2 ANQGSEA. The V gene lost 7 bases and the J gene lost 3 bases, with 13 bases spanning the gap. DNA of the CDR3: TGCAGCGCCGGCGCGGGGCTCTACGAGCAGTACTTC. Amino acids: CSAGAGLYEQYF.

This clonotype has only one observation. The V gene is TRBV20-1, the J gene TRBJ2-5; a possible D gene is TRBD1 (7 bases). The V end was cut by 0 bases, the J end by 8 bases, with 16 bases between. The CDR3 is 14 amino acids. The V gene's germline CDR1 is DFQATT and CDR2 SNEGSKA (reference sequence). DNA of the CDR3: TGCAGTGCTAGAGATCTTGGAGGGGGCCCTACCCAGTACTTC. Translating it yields CSARDLGGGPTQYF.

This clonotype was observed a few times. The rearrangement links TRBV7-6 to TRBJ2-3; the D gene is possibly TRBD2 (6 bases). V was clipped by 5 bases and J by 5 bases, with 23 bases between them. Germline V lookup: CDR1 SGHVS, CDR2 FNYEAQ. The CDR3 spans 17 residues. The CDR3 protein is CASSPMGGSGVGDTQYF. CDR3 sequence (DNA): TGTGCCAGCAGCCCCATGGGGGGTAGCGGAGTGGGAGATACGCAGTATTTT.

In nucleotides, the CDR3 is TGCAGCGTGGTGGGACAGGGGGAGACCCAGTACTTC. This gives the protein CSVVGQGETQYF. V usage is TRBV29-1 and J usage is TRBJ2-5; 10 nucleotides align to TRBD1. The CDR3 runs 12 residues. Germline V gives CDR1 SQVTM, CDR2 ANQGSEA. Losses at the gene ends were 6 bases for V and 5 bases for J; bases not matched to a gene: 3. The full variable domain, with the rest looked up from reference TRBV29-1 and TRBJ2-5, is SAVISQKPSRDICQRGTSLTIQCQVDSQVTMMFWYRQQPGQSLTLIATANQGSEATYESGFVIDKFPISRPNLTFSTLTVSNMSPEDSSIYLCSVVGQGETQYFGPGTRLLVL.

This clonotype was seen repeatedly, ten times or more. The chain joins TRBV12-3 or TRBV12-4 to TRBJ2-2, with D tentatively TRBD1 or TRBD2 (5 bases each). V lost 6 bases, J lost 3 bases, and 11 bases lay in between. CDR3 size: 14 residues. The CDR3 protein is CASSPGAYTGELFF. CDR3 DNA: TGTGCCAGCAGCCCCGGGGCCTACACCGGGGAGCTGTTTTTT.

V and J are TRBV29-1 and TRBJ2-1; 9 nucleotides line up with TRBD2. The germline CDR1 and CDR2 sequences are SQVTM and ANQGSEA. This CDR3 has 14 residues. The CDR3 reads CSGTRAGGLNEQFF. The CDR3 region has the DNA TGCAGTGGCACGCGGGCGGGGGGGCTGAATGAGCAGTTCTTC.

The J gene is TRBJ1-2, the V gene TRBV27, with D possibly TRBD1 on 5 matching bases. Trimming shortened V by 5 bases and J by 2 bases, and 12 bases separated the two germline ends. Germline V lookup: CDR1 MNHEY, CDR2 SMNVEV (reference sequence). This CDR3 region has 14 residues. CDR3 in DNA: TGTGCCAGCAGTGACGGGGCAGGGAACTATGGCTACACCTTC. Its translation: CASSDGAGNYGYTF.

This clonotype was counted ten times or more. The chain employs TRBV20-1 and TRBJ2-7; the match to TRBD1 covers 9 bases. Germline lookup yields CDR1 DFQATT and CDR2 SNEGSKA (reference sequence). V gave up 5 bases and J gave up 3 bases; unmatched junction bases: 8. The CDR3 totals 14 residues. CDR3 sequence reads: CSAYPGTGHYEQYF. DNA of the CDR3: TGCAGTGCTTACCCCGGGACAGGGCACTACGAGCAGTACTTC.

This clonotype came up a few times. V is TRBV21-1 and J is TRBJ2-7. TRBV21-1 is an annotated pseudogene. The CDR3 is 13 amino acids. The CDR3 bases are TGTGCCAGCAGCAAAGTAGATACCTACGAGCAGTACTTC. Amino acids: CASSKVDTYEQYF.

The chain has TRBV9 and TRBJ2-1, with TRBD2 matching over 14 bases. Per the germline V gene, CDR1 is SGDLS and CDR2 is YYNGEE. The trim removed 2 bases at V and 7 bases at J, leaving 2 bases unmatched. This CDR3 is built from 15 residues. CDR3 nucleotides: TGTGCCAGCAGCGTCGGGACTAGCGGGAGAAATGAGCAGTTCTTC. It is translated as CASSVGTSGRNEQFF.

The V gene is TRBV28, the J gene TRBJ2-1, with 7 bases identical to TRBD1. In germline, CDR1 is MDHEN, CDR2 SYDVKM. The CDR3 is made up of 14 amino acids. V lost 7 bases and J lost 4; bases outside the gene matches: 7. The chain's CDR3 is CASNHGTDYNEQFF. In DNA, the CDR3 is TGTGCCAGCAACCACGGGACAGATTACAATGAGCAGTTCTTC.